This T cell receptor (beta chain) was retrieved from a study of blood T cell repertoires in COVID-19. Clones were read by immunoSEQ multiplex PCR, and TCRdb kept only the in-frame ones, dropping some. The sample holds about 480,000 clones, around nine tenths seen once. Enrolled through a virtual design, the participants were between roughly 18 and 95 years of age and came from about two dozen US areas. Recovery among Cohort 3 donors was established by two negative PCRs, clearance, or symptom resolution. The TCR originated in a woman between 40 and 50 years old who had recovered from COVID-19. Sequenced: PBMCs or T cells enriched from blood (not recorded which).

In DNA form, the CDR3 reads TGTGCCAGCAGCCGATCGGTGACTGAAGCTTTCTTT. Its translation: CASSRSVTEAFF. The chain recombines TRBV3-1 (or the pseudogene TRBV3-2) with TRBJ1-1; D is undetermined. Germline V CDR1 and CDR2: LGHDT, YNNKEL (reference sequence). This CDR3 comprises 12 residues. The ends were cut back, 4 bases at V and 5 bases at J, with 8 bases in the middle.